A selection of T cell receptor beta chains follows, all from one sample in a study of cytomegalovirus exposure and HLA in healthy donors. Method: immunoSEQ multiplex PCR; TCRdb's copy keeps in-frame clones and lacks some. The sample has some 160,000 clones, about 88% seen once. The sample was PBMCs. Receptor source: a man between 25 and 39 years old in good health and CMV-seropositive. The CDR3 runs from the conserved cysteine through the conserved F or W. Each record gives: clone size, V gene, D gene, CDR3 length, J gene, CDR3 protein, CDR3 DNA. A D gene is named only where the DNA matches it firmly. Only part of the rows carry a size: once, few, many, or a class if the clone is expanded.

clone size: .; V gene: TRBV4-3; D gene: .; CDR3 length: 13; J gene: TRBJ1-1; CDR3 protein: CASSLQVTTEAFF; CDR3 DNA: TGCGCCAGCAGCCTTCAGGTTACCACTGAAGCTTTCTTT
clone size: .; V gene: TRBV5-1; D gene: TRBD2; CDR3 length: 16; J gene: TRBJ2-3; CDR3 protein: CASSLGLADSTDTQYF; CDR3 DNA: TGCGCCAGCAGCTTAGGACTAGCGGATAGCACAGATACGCAGTATTTT
clone size: .; V gene: TRBV19; D gene: .; CDR3 length: 14; J gene: TRBJ1-2; CDR3 protein: CASSIVAASYGYTF; CDR3 DNA: TGTGCCAGTAGTATTGTAGCAGCTAGCTATGGCTACACCTTC
clone size: .; V gene: TRBV7-9; D gene: TRBD2; CDR3 length: 15; J gene: TRBJ2-1; CDR3 protein: CASSLAGLAGYEQFF; CDR3 DNA: TGTGCCAGCAGCTTAGCGGGACTAGCGGGATATGAGCAGTTCTTC
clone size: .; V gene: TRBV13; D gene: .; CDR3 length: 14; J gene: TRBJ1-2; CDR3 protein: CASSPFGGDYGYTF; CDR3 DNA: TGTGCCAGCAGCCCCTTTGGAGGGGACTATGGCTACACCTTC
clone size: .; V gene: TRBV29-1; D gene: .; CDR3 length: 13; J gene: TRBJ2-2; CDR3 protein: CSVLRAGTGELFF; CDR3 DNA: TGCAGCGTTCTACGGGCGGGGACCGGGGAGCTGTTTTTT
clone size: .; V gene: TRBV7-8; D gene: TRBD1; CDR3 length: 17; J gene: TRBJ2-2; CDR3 protein: CASSVRGQGSNTGELFF; CDR3 DNA: TGTGCCAGCAGCGTTAGGGGACAGGGGAGTAACACCGGGGAGCTGTTTTTT
clone size: .; V gene: TRBV9; D gene: TRBD2; CDR3 length: 15; J gene: TRBJ2-3; CDR3 protein: CASSPVAGGTDTQYF; CDR3 DNA: TGTGCCAGCAGCCCCGTAGCGGGAGGAACAGATACGCAGTATTTT
clone size: .; V gene: TRBV5-4; D gene: .; CDR3 length: 14; J gene: TRBJ1-1; CDR3 protein: CASSSFVRNTEAFF; CDR3 DNA: TGTGCCAGCAGCTCCTTCGTTCGGAACACTGAAGCTTTCTTT
clone size: .; V gene: TRBV5-6; D gene: .; CDR3 length: 14; J gene: TRBJ1-1; CDR3 protein: CASSWGGGSTEAFF; CDR3 DNA: TGTGCCAGCAGCTGGGGAGGGGGTAGCACTGAAGCTTTCTTT
clone size: .; V gene: TRBV2; D gene: .; CDR3 length: 13; J gene: TRBJ1-5; CDR3 protein: CASWRGGNQPQHF; CDR3 DNA: TGTGCCAGCTGGCGGGGTGGCAATCAGCCCCAGCATTTT
clone size: .; V gene: TRBV2; D gene: .; CDR3 length: 16; J gene: TRBJ1-5; CDR3 protein: CASSARRNYFNQPQHF; CDR3 DNA: TGTGCCAGCAGCGCCAGGAGGAATTATTTTAATCAGCCCCAGCATTTT
clone size: .; V gene: TRBV7-8; D gene: TRBD2; CDR3 length: 18; J gene: TRBJ2-5; CDR3 protein: CASRRLPKGLAGVETQYF; CDR3 DNA: TGTGCCAGCAGACGATTACCCAAGGGACTAGCGGGAGTGGAGACCCAGTACTTC
clone size: .; V gene: TRBV7-9; D gene: TRBD2; CDR3 length: 15; J gene: TRBJ2-1; CDR3 protein: CASSLEAGGYNEQFF; CDR3 DNA: TGTGCCAGCAGCTTAGAAGCGGGAGGGTACAATGAGCAGTTCTTC
clone size: .; V gene: TRBV9; D gene: .; CDR3 length: 15; J gene: TRBJ1-1; CDR3 protein: CASSPMRGRDTEAFF; CDR3 DNA: TGTGCCAGCAGCCCCATGCGGGGTCGGGACACTGAAGCTTTCTTT
clone size: .; V gene: TRBV29-1; D gene: TRBD2; CDR3 length: 14; J gene: TRBJ2-2; CDR3 protein: CSVATGRAYGELFF; CDR3 DNA: TGCAGCGTTGCAACCGGGAGGGCTTACGGGGAGCTGTTTTTT
clone size: .; V gene: TRBV7-9; D gene: TRBD1; CDR3 length: 15; J gene: TRBJ1-2; CDR3 protein: CASSFYRDRVPGYTF; CDR3 DNA: TGTGCCAGCAGCTTCTACCGGGACAGGGTTCCCGGCTACACCTTC
clone size: .; V gene: TRBV10-3; D gene: TRBD2; CDR3 length: 13; J gene: TRBJ2-5; CDR3 protein: CAISLAGEETQYF; CDR3 DNA: TGTGCCATCAGTTTAGCGGGAGAAGAGACCCAGTACTTC
clone size: .; V gene: TRBV2; D gene: .; CDR3 length: 13; J gene: TRBJ1-2; CDR3 protein: CASRDGGVYGYTF; CDR3 DNA: TGTGCCAGCAGGGATGGGGGCGTCTATGGCTACACCTTC
clone size: once; V gene: TRBV6-5; D gene: .; CDR3 length: 13; J gene: TRBJ1-1; CDR3 protein: CASSYSLNTEAFF; CDR3 DNA: TGTGCCAGCAGTTACAGCCTTAACACTGAAGCTTTCTTT